This TCR beta chain is from a study of CD8+CD57+ T cells in acquired aplastic anemia. This clonotype was counted at least ten times. Genomic DNA templated the TCR beta VDJ and CDR3 profiling. Via MiXCR, TCRdb re-called the reads, giving one row per CDR3 protein. The sample lists 150,000 to 200,000 distinct CDR3 sequences; less than 65% were seen once. V was cut by 5 bases and J by 6 bases, with 11 bases left in between. Germline loops: CDR1 LNHNV, CDR2 YYDKDF (reference sequence). The CDR3 has 14 residues. The sequencing input was sorted CD4+, CD8+, or CD8+CD57+ T cells (not recorded which) from PBMCs. This clonotype originated in a human donor with severe aplastic anemia or a healthy control (not recorded which). The chain has TRBV15 and TRBJ1-6; D is unclear. This CDR3 reads CATSPLVGNSPLHF. As DNA, the CDR3 is TGTGCCACCAGCCCTCTGGTTGGTAATTCACCCCTCCACTTT.